This T cell receptor beta chain was sequenced during a study of T cell repertoires in aging, cancer and after chemotherapy. Multiplex touch-down PCR with TRB-A/B primers amplified rearranged V-D-J TRB sequences. Each CDR3 protein is one row after TCRdb ran MiXCR on the multiplex PCR reads. This sample yields some 6,000 distinct CDR3 sequences, of which roughly 30% are seen a single time; approximately 7% belongs to the top ten. The CDR3 consists of 15 residues. The V gene's germline CDR1 is SGHNT and CDR2 YYREEE (reference sequence). The V and J ends lost 4 bases and 5 bases, in that order; junction bases with no gene match: 8. Peripheral blood genomic DNA, not sorted cells or RNA, was the template.

This chain links TRBV5-4 with TRBJ2-5, with 10 bases fitting TRBD1. The sample was blood. The TCR originated in a human donor in good health. CDR3 sequence reads: CASSLLGQGRETQYF. CDR3 nucleotide sequence: TGTGCCAGCAGCCTATTGGGACAGGGGCGGGAGACCCAGTACTTC.